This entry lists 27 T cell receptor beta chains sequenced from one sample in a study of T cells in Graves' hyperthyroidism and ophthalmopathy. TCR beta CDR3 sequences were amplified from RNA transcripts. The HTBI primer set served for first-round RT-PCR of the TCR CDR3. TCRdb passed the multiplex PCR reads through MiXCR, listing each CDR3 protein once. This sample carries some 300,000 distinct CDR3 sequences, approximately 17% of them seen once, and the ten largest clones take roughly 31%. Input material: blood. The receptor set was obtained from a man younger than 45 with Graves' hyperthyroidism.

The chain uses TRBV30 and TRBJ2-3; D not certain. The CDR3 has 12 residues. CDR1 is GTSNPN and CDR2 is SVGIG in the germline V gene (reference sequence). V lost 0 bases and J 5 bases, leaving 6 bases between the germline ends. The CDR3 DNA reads TGTGCCTGGAGTGTAGGTGGAGATACGCAGTATTTT. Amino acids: CAWSVGGDTQYF.

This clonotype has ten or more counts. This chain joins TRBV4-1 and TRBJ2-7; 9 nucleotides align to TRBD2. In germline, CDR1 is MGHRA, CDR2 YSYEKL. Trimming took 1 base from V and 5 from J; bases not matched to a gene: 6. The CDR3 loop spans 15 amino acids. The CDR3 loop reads CASSQVLGGRDEQYF. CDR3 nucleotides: TGCGCCAGCAGCCAAGTGTTGGGCGGGAGGGACGAGCAGTACTTC.

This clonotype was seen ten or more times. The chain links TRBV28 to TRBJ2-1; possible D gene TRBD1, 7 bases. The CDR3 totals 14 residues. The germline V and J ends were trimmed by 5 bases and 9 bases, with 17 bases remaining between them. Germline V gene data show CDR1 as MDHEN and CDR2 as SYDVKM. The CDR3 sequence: CASSRGTVRGEQFF. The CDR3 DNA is TGTGCCAGCAGTCGGGGGACAGTAAGGGGTGAGCAGTTCTTC. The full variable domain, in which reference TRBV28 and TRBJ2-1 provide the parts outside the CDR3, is DVKVTQSSRYLVKRTGEKVFLECVQDMDHENMFWYRQDPGLGLRLIYFSYDVKMKEKGDIPEGYSVSREKKERFSLILESASTNQTSMYLCASSRGTVRGEQFFGPGTRLTVL.

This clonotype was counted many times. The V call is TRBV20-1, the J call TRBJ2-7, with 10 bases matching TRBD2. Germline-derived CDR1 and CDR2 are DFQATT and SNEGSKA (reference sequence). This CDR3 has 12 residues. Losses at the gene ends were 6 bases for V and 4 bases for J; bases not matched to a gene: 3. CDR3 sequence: CSAISGRYEQYF. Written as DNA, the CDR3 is TGCAGTGCCATTAGCGGGAGGTACGAGCAGTACTTC.

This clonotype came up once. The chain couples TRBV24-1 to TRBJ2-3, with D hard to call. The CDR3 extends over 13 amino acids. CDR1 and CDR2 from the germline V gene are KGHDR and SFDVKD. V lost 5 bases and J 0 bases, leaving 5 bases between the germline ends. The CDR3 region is CATSVRSTDTQYF. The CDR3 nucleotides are TGTGCCACCAGTGTGCGGAGCACAGATACGCAGTATTTT.

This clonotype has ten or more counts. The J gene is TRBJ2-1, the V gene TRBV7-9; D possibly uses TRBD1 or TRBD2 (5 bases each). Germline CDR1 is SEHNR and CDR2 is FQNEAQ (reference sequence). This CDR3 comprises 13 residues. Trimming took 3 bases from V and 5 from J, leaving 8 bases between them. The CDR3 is CASSFLGDNEQFF. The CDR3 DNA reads TGTGCCAGCAGCTTTCTGGGGGACAATGAGCAGTTCTTC. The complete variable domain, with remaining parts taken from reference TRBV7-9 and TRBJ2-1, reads DTGVSQNPRHKITKRGQNVTFRCDPISEHNRLYWYRQTLGQGPEFLTYFQNEAQLEKSRLLSDRFSAERPKGSFSTLEIQRTEQGDSAMYLCASSFLGDNEQFFGPGTRLTVL.

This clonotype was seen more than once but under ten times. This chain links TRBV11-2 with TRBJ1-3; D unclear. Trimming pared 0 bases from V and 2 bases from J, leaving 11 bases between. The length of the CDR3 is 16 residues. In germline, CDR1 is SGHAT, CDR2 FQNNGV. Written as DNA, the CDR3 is TGTGCCAGCAGCTTAGATCCCGCAGTTACTGGAAACACCATATATTTT. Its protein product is CASSLDPAVTGNTIYF.

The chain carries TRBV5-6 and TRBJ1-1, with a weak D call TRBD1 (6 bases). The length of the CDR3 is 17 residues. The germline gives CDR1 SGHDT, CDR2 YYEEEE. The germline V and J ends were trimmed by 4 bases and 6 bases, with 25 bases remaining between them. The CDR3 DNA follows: TGTGCCAGCAGCCCATACGGACCTCTGGACAGTCGCCCTGAAGCTTTCTTT. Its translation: CASSPYGPLDSRPEAFF.

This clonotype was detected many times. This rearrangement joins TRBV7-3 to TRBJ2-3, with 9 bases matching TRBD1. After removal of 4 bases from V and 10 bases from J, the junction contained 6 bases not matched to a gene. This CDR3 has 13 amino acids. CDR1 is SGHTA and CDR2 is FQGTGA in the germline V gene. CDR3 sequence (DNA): TGTGCCAGCAGCTCCCGGGACAGGGCGCCGCAGTATTTT. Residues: CASSSRDRAPQYF.

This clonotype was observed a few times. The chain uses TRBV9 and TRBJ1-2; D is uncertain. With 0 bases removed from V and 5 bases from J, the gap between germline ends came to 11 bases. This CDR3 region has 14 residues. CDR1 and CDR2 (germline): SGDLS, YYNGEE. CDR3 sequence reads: CASSVGRKWYGYTF. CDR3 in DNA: TGTGCCAGCAGCGTAGGTCGCAAGTGGTATGGCTACACCTTC.

CDR3 region: CASSPRDTFYNEQFF. CDR3 bases: TGTGCCAGCAGTCCCCGGGACACATTCTACAATGAGCAGTTCTTC. This rearrangement joins TRBV28 to TRBJ2-1; weak D call: TRBD1 (6 bases). This CDR3 spans 15 amino acids. Trimming pared 5 bases from V and 3 bases from J, leaving 14 bases between. The germline V gene encodes CDR1 MDHEN and CDR2 SYDVKM.

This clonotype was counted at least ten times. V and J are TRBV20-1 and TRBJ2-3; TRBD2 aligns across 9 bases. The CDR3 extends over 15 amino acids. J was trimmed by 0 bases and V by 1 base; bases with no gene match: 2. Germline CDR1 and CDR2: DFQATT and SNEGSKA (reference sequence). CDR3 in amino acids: CSARVLAGSTDTQYF. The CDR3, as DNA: TGCAGTGCTAGAGTCCTAGCGGGAAGCACAGATACGCAGTATTTT.

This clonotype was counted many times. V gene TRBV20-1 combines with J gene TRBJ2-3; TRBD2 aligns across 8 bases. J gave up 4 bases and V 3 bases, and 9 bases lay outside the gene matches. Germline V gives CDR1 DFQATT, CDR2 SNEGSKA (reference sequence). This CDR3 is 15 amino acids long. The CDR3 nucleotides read TGCAGTGCTAGGCCGGGAGGGCCTACCTCAGATACGCAGTATTTT. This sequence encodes CSARPGGPTSDTQYF.

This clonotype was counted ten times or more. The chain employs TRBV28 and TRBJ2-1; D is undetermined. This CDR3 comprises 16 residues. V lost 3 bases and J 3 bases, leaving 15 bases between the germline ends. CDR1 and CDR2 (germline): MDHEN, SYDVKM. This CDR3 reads CASSLGIERIYNEQFF. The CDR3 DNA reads TGTGCCAGCAGTTTGGGCATCGAGCGCATCTACAATGAGCAGTTCTTC.

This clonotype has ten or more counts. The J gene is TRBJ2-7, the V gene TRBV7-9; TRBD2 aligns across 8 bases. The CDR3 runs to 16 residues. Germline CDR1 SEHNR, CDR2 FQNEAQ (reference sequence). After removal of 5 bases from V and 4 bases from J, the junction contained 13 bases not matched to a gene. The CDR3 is CASSPPGAGENYEQYF. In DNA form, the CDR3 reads TGTGCCAGCAGCCCCCCCGGAGCGGGAGAAAATTACGAGCAGTACTTC. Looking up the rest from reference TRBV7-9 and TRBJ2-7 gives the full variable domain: DTGVSQNPRHKITKRGQNVTFRCDPISEHNRLYWYRQTLGQGPEFLTYFQNEAQLEKSRLLSDRFSAERPKGSFSTLEIQRTEQGDSAMYLCASSPPGAGENYEQYFGPGTRLTVT.

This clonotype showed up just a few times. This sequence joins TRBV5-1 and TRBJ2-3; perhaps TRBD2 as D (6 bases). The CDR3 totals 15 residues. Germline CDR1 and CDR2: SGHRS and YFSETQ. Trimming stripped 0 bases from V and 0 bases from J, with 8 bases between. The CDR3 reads CASSLGSGSTDTQYF. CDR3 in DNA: TGCGCCAGCAGCTTGGGTAGCGGTAGCACAGATACGCAGTATTTT.

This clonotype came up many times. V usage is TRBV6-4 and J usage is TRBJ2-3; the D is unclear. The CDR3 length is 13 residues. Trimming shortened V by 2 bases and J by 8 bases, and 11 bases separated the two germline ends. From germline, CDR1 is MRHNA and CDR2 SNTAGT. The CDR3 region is CASSDPLVGTQYF. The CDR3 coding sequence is TGTGCCAGCAGTGACCCCCTAGTGGGTACGCAGTATTTT.

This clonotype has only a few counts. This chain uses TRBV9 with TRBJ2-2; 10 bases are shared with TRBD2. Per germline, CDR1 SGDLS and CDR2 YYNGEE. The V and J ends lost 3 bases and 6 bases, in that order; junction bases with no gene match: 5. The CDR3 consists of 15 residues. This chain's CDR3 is CASSGELAGPGELFF. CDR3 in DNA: TGTGCCAGCAGCGGAGAACTAGCGGGACCCGGGGAGCTGTTTTTT.

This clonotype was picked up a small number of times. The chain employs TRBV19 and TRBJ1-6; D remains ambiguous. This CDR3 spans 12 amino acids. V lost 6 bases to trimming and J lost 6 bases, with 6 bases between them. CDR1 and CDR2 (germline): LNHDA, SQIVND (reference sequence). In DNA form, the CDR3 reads TGTGCCAGTAGCAGGAGTAATTCACCCCTCCACTTT. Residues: CASSRSNSPLHF. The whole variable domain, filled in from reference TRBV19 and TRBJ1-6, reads DGGITQSPKYLFRKEGQNVTLSCEQNLNHDAMYWYRQDPGQGLRLIYYSQIVNDFQKGDIAEGYSVSREKKESFPLTVTSAQKNPTAFYLCASSRSNSPLHFGNGTRLTVT.

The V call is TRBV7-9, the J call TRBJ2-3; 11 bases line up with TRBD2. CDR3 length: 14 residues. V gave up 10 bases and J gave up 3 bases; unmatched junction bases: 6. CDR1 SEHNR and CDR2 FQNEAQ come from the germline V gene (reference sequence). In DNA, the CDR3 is TGTGCCACTGCACTAGCGGGAGCGACAGATACGCAGTATTTT. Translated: CATALAGATDTQYF.

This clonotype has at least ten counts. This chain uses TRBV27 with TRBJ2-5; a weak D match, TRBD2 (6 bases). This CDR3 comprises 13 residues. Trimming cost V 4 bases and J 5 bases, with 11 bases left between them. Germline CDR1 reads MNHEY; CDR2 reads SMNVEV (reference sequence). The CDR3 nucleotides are TGTGCCAGCAGTTCGGGAGCTGGGGAGACCCAGTACTTC. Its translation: CASSSGAGETQYF.

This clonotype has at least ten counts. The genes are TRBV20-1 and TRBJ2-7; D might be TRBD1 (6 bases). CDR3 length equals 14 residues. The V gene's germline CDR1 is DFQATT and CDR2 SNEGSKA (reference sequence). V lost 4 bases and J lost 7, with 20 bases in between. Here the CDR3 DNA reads TGCAGTGCTAAGTTACAGGGATTACCTAGGGAGCAGTACTTC. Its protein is CSAKLQGLPREQYF.

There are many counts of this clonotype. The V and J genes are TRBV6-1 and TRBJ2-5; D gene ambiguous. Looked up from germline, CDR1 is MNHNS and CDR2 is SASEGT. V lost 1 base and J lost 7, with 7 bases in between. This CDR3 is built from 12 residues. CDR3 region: CASSEVSGTQYF. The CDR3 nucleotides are TGTGCCAGCAGTGAAGTCTCGGGGACCCAGTACTTC.

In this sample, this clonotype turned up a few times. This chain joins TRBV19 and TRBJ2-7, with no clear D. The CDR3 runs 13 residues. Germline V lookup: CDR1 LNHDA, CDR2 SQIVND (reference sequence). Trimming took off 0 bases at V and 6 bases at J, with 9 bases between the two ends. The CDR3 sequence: CASSIDRKGEQYF. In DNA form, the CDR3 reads TGTGCCAGTAGTATAGATCGGAAGGGCGAGCAGTACTTC. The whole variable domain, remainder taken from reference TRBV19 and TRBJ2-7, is DGGITQSPKYLFRKEGQNVTLSCEQNLNHDAMYWYRQDPGQGLRLIYYSQIVNDFQKGDIAEGYSVSREKKESFPLTVTSAQKNPTAFYLCASSIDRKGEQYFGPGTRLTVT.

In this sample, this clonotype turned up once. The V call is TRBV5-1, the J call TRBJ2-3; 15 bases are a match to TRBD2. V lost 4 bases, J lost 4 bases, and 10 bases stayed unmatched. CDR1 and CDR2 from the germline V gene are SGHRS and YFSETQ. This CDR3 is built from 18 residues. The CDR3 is CASSRGLAGGWGSDTQYF. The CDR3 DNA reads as TGCGCCAGCAGCCGCGGACTAGCGGGAGGGTGGGGTTCAGATACGCAGTATTTT.

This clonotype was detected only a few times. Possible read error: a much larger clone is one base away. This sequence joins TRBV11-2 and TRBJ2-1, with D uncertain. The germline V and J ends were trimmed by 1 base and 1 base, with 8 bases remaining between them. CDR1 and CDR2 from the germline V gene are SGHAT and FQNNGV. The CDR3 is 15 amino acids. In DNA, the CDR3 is TGTGCCAGCAGCTTAGCGGAACAATCCTACAATGAGCAGTTCTTC. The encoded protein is CASSLAEQSYNEQFF.

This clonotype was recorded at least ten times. CDR3 coding DNA: TGTGCCACCAGTGACCGACGCAGGGGGCAGGGTGAGCAGTTCTTC. This sequence encodes CATSDRRRGQGEQFF. The chain combines TRBV24-1 with TRBJ2-1; 8 nucleotides align to TRBD1. Germline CDR1 reads KGHDR; CDR2 reads SFDVKD. J was trimmed by 9 bases and V by 4 bases; bases with no gene match: 10. The CDR3 is made up of 15 amino acids.